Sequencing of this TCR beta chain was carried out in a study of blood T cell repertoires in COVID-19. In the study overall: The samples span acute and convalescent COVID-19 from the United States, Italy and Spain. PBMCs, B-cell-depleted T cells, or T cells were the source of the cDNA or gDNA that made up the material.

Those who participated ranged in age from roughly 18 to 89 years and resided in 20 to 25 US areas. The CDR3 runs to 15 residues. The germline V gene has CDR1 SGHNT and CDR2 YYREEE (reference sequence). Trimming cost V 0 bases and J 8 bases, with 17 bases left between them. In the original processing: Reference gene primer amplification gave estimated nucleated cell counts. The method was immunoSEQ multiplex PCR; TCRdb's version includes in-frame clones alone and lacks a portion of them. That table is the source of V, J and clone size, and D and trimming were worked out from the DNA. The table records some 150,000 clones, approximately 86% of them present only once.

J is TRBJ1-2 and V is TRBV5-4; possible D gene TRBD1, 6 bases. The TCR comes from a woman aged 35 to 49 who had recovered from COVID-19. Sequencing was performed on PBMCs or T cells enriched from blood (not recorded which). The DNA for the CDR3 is TGTGCCAGCAGCTTGGGGTGGGGCAGGGGTGGCGGCTACACCTTC. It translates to CASSLGWGRGGGYTF. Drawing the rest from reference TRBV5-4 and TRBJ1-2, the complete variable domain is ETGVTQSPTHLIKTRGQQVTLRCSSQSGHNTVSWYQQALGQGPQFIFQYYREEENGRGNFPPRFSGLQFPNYSSELNVNALELDDSALYLCASSLGWGRGGGYTFGSGTRLTVV.